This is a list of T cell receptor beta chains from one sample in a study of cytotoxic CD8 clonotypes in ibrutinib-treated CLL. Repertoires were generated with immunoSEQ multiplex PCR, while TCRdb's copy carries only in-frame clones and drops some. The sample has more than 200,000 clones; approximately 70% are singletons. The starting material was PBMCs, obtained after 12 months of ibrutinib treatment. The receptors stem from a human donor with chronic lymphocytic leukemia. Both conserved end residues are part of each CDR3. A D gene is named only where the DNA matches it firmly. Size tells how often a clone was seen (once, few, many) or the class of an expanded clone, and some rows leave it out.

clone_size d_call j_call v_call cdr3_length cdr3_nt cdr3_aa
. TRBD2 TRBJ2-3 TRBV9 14 TGTGCCAGCAGCCCTAGCGGGAGCACAGATACGCAGTATTTT CASSPSGSTDTQYF
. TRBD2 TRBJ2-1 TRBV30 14 TGTGCCTGGAAGAAGGCTAGCGGGGGGGCGAGGCAGTTCTTC CAWKKASGGARQFF
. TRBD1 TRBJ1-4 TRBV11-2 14 TGTGCCAGCAGCTTTCAGGGGGCCAGGGAAAAACTGTTTTTT CASSFQGAREKLFF
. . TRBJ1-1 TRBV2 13 TGTGCCAGCACCACCCTTTACGGCACTGAAGCTTTCTTT CASTTLYGTEAFF
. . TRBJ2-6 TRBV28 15 TGTGCCAGCAGTTTGCGTTTCTCTGGGGCCAACGTCCTGACTTTC CASSLRFSGANVLTF
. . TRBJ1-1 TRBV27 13 TGTGCCAGCAAAATTGGGGGAAACACTGAAGCTTTCTTT CASKIGGNTEAFF
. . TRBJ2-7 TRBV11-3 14 TGTGCCAGCAGCCCCAGAAGGTCCGGCCACGAGCAGTACTTC CASSPRRSGHEQYF
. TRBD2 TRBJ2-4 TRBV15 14 TGTGCCACCAGCCATAGCGGGGCCGGAAACATTCAGTACTTC CATSHSGAGNIQYF
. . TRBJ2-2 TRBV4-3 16 TGCGCCAGCAGCCAATTCTGGGTCCCAGGGGCTGGGGAGCTGTTTTTT CASSQFWVPGAGELFF
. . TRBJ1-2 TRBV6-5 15 TGTGCCAGCAGTTACCAAACGGCAGGTTATGGCGGCTACACCTTC CASSYQTAGYGGYTF
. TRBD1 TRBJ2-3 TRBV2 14 TGTGCCAGCAGATCGGACAGGGCCCCAGATACGCAGTATTTT CASRSDRAPDTQYF
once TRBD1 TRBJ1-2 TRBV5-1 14 TGCGCCAGCAGCTTGGGAGACAGGGGCGGTGGCTACACCTTC CASSLGDRGGGYTF
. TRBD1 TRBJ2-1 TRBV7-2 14 TGTGCCACCCTACAGGGGAGAGCTTCCAATGAGCAGTTCTTC CATLQGRASNEQFF
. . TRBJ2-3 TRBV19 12 TGTGCCAGTAGCCGCTCCGAATATACGCAGTATTTT CASSRSEYTQYF
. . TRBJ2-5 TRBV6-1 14 TGTGCCAGCAGTGAAGTAGGGCCACAAGAGACCCAGTACTTC CASSEVGPQETQYF
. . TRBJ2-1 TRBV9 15 TGTGCCAGCAGCAACGGCGGTAGGGGTTACAATGAGCAGTTCTTC CASSNGGRGYNEQFF
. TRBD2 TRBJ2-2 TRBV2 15 TGTGCCAGCAGGTGGACTAGCGGGAGCACCGGGGAGCTGTTTTTT CASRWTSGSTGELFF
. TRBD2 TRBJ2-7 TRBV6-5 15 TGTGCCAGCAGCCCGGGACTAGCGGGGGGGCGCGAGCAGTACTTC CASSPGLAGGREQYF
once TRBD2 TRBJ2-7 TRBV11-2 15 TGTGCCAGCAACCAACGTCCGACTAGCGGCTACGAGCAGTACTTC CASNQRPTSGYEQYF
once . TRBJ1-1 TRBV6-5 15 TGTGCCAGCAGCCCGCCAGGTAGGGGTTCGGGTGAAGCTTTCTTT CASSPPGRGSGEAFF
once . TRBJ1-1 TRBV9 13 TGTGCCAGCAGCCTTGCGGTGAACACTGAAGCTTTCTTT CASSLAVNTEAFF
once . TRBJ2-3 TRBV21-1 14 TGTGCCAGCAGCTCCCGACCCCGAGCAGATACGCAGTATTTT CASSSRPRADTQYF
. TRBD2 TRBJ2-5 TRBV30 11 TGTGCCTGGTGGAGCGGGAAGACCCAGTACTTC CAWWSGKTQYF